The 31 T cell receptor beta chains presented below share a single source sample, sequenced in a study of blood T cells in healthy people across ages. A second PCR of roughly 6 to 12 cycles used a sample-barcoded 5' primer and a J-beta primer mix. TCRdb re-analysed the 5' RACE reads in MiXCR, keeping a single row per CDR3 protein. The profile covers approximately 800,000 distinct CDR3 sequences, with 55% to 65% appearing a single time and roughly a quarter taken by the ten largest. The sequencing sample was made of blood. Receptors were obtained from a man younger than 45 in good health.

V usage is TRBV9 and J usage is TRBJ2-3; TRBD1 agrees at 10 bases. Losses at the gene ends were 0 bases for V and 7 bases for J; bases not matched to a gene: 5. Looked up from germline, CDR1 is SGDLS and CDR2 is YYNGEE. The CDR3 covers 15 residues. CDR3 sequence: CASSVVGQGSNTQYF. The DNA for the CDR3 is TGTGCCAGCAGCGTAGTGGGACAGGGGTCGAATACGCAGTATTTT.

The chain combines TRBV7-9 with TRBJ1-2; D might be TRBD1 (6 bases). The germline V gene encodes CDR1 SEHNR and CDR2 FQNEAQ (reference sequence). The CDR3 has 14 amino acids. V dropped 1 base and J dropped 3 bases, with 9 bases sitting between them. The CDR3: CASSLEGHDYGYTF. CDR3 sequence (DNA): TGTGCCAGCAGCTTAGAGGGACATGACTATGGCTACACCTTC.

This clonotype was seen more than once but under ten times. The CDR3 DNA follows: TGTGCCAGCAGTTTGGAAGCGGGGGGGCTTTTTGAGCAGTACTTC. Translating it yields CASSLEAGGLFEQYF. The J gene is TRBJ2-7, the V gene TRBV12-3 or TRBV12-4; 10 bases are shared with TRBD2. The trim removed 3 bases at V and 7 bases at J, leaving 9 bases unmatched. This CDR3 is 15 amino acids long.

A few counts support this clonotype. J is TRBJ2-1 and V is TRBV29-1, with D tentatively TRBD1 or TRBD2 (5 bases each). The germline V gene has CDR1 SQVTM and CDR2 ANQGSEA. With 3 bases removed from V and 9 bases from J, the gap between germline ends came to 9 bases. This CDR3 has 11 amino acids. The CDR3 protein is CSVDTRGEQFF. The CDR3 DNA reads as TGCAGCGTTGACACGAGGGGTGAGCAGTTCTTC.

This rearrangement joins TRBV2 to TRBJ2-4, with 7 bases matching TRBD2. Gene TRBJ2-7 matches the end of the DNA better, so the J call may be wrong. Looked up from germline, CDR1 is SNHLY and CDR2 is FYNNEI. The CDR3 contains 17 residues. In DNA form, the CDR3 reads TGTGCCAGCAACAACCTAGCCAGGGAGGGAAGGACCTACGAGCAGTACTTC. It is translated as CASNNLAREGRTYEQYF.

CDR3 sequence reads: CASSRASGDYNEQFF. As DNA, the CDR3 is TGTGCCAGCAGCCGTGCTAGCGGGGACTACAATGAGCAGTTCTTC. V and J are TRBV7-2 and TRBJ2-1; 9 nucleotides match TRBD2. Germline CDR1 and CDR2: SGHTA and FQGNSA. CDR3 length: 15 amino acids. Germline trimming cut 5 bases from V and 3 bases from J; bases unmatched to any gene: 5. Based on the CDR3 plus reference TRBV7-2 and TRBJ2-1, the full variable domain is GAGVSQSPSNKVTEKGKDVELRCDPISGHTALYWYRQSLGQGLEFLIYFQGNSAPDKSGLPSDRFSAERTGGSVSTLTIQRTQQEDSAVYLCASSRASGDYNEQFFGPGTRLTVL.

The chain carries TRBV10-3 and TRBJ2-3; 8 bases match TRBD1. V was clipped by 0 bases and J by 7 bases; unmatched bases: 12. CDR3 length equals 17 residues. CDR1 and CDR2 (germline): ENHRY, SYGVKD. The CDR3 sequence is CAISESRGQGRLYTQYF. CDR3 DNA: TGTGCCATCAGTGAGTCGCGAGGACAGGGCCGATTATATACGCAGTATTTT.

This clonotype was seen only a few times. V usage is TRBV29-1 and J usage is TRBJ2-7; D gene uncertain. Looked up from germline, CDR1 is SQVTM and CDR2 is ANQGSEA. Trimming left V 4 bases short and J 4 bases short, with 11 bases between. This CDR3 is 12 amino acids long. The CDR3 is CSVGPGDYEQYF. DNA for the CDR3: TGCAGCGTTGGCCCTGGGGATTACGAGCAGTACTTC.

The sample holds a few counts of this clonotype. This chain uses TRBV29-1 with TRBJ1-2, with D maybe TRBD1 (5 bases). The CDR3 contains 11 residues. V lost 7 bases to trimming and J lost 6 bases, with 12 bases between them. The germline V gene has CDR1 SQVTM and CDR2 ANQGSEA. The CDR3 coding sequence is TGCAGCGCTATGGGGGGAAATGGCTACACCTTC. Its protein is CSAMGGNGYTF.

This clonotype has just a few counts. Germline and junction disagree at one end, which may indicate a read error. The rearrangement links TRBV20-1 to TRBJ2-6; D remains unclear. Germline V gene data show CDR1 as DFQATT and CDR2 as SNEGSKA (reference sequence). The CDR3 is 15 amino acids. For the CDR3, the DNA is TGTAGTGCCCGGGCCTGGGGCTCTGGGGCCAACGTCCTGACTTTC. Translation: CSARAWGSGANVLTF.

The rearrangement uses TRBV9 and TRBJ2-1; TRBD2 matches 8 bases. CDR3 length equals 14 residues. In germline, CDR1 is SGDLS, CDR2 YYNGEE. Trimming took 3 bases from V and 4 from J; bases not matched to a gene: 3. The CDR3 bases are TGTGCCAGCAGCGCGGGAGGGCAGTACAATGAGCAGTTCTTC. It translates to CASSAGGQYNEQFF. The whole variable domain, remainder taken from reference TRBV9 and TRBJ2-1, is DSGVTQTPKHLITATGQRVTLRCSPRSGDLSVYWYQQSLDQGLQFLIQYYNGEERAKGNILERFSAQQFPDLHSELNLSSLELGDSALYFCASSAGGQYNEQFFGPGTRLTVL.

The rearrangement joins TRBV4-3 to TRBJ1-4; 10 nucleotides agree with TRBD1. Germline V gene data show CDR1 as LGHNA and CDR2 as YSLEER. Trimming removed 1 base from V and 5 bases from J; junction bases left unmatched: 1. The CDR3 contains 15 residues. As DNA, the CDR3 is TGCGCCAGCAGCCAAGGGGGACAGGGGAATGAAAAACTGTTTTTT. Translating it yields CASSQGGQGNEKLFF.

The chain couples TRBV30 to TRBJ2-7; possibly TRBD2 for D (5 bases). CDR3 length equals 13 residues. Germline V gene data show CDR1 as GTSNPN and CDR2 as SVGIG (reference sequence). V shed 0 bases and J shed 5 bases, with 11 bases lying between them. The CDR3 nucleotides read TGTGCCTGGAGTGTACATGGAGGAAACGAGCAGTACTTC. It codes for CAWSVHGGNEQYF.

This chain connects TRBV29-1 to TRBJ1-2; D uncertain. The CDR3 extends over 12 amino acids. Germline V CDR1 and CDR2: SQVTM, ANQGSEA. Trimming stripped 5 bases from V and 8 bases from J, with 15 bases between. In DNA, the CDR3 is TGCAGCGTTACCATCGGGCTATGGGGCTACACCTTC. It codes for CSVTIGLWGYTF.

With regard to this clonotype: A junction boundary mismatches the germline segment, possibly from a read error. This rearrangement joins TRBV6-6 to TRBJ2-1; D is unresolved. The germline gives CDR1 MNHNY, CDR2 SVGAGI (reference sequence). CDR3 size: 13 residues. In nucleotides, the CDR3 is TGTGCCAGCAGTTACCCTACCTATAATGAGCAGTTCTTC. Amino acids: CASSYPTYNEQFF.

The rearrangement links TRBV5-1 to TRBJ1-1; no reliable D call. The CDR3 is 15 amino acids. Trimming removed 4 bases from V and 1 base from J, with 14 bases in between. Germline V CDR1 and CDR2: SGHRS, YFSETQ. The CDR3 DNA is TGCGCCAGCAGCCCCCTAGGAGGGAAGAACACTGAAGCTTTCTTT. This codes for CASSPLGGKNTEAFF.

The V call is TRBV21-1, the J call TRBJ1-4; the table assigns TRBD1, which was not confirmed against the DNA. TRBV21-1 is assigned pseudogene status. The CDR3 covers 12 residues. Here the CDR3 reads CASSREPGQGFF. The CDR3 DNA reads TGTGCCAGCAGCAGAGAACCGGGACAAGGGTTTTTT.

The rearrangement joins TRBV20-1 to TRBJ2-1, with D maybe TRBD2 (7 bases). CDR3 size: 16 residues. The germline V and J ends were trimmed by 3 bases and 0 bases, with 15 bases remaining between them. Germline V lookup: CDR1 DFQATT, CDR2 SNEGSKA (reference sequence). Here the CDR3 reads CSASDRGGNSYNEQFF. The CDR3, as DNA: TGCAGTGCTAGCGATAGGGGGGGCAACTCCTACAATGAGCAGTTCTTC.

The V call is TRBV12-3 or TRBV12-4, the J call TRBJ2-5; unclear D gene. The tail of the sequence fits TRBJ2-7 better, so the J call may be wrong. There are 12 residues in the CDR3. In DNA, the CDR3 is TGTGCCAGCAGTCCCCGGTTACGCGAGCAGTACTTC. This encodes CASSPRLREQYF.

The chain recombines TRBV2 with TRBJ2-1; TRBD2 might be the D (6 bases). V lost 1 base, J lost 8 bases, and 15 bases lay in between. Germline-derived CDR1 and CDR2 are SNHLY and FYNNEI. This CDR3 region has 15 residues. The CDR3 DNA reads TGTGCCAGCAGTGAAGGGCGGGGTCCCTTGGATGAGCAGTTCTTC. As protein: CASSEGRGPLDEQFF. The full variable domain, completed using reference TRBV2 and TRBJ2-1, is EPEVTQTPSHQVTQMGQEVILRCVPISNHLYFYWYRQILGQKVEFLVSFYNNEISEKSEIFDDQFSVERPDGSNFTLKIRSTKLEDSAMYFCASSEGRGPLDEQFFGPGTRLTVL.

The V call is TRBV20-1, the J call TRBJ2-7; 7 nucleotides align to TRBD1. J gave up 3 bases and V 6 bases, and 8 bases lay outside the gene matches. The CDR3 runs to 13 residues. Germline V gene lookup returns CDR1 DFQATT and CDR2 SNEGSKA (reference sequence). The CDR3 here is CSATTGFVYEQYF. The CDR3 bases are TGCAGTGCGACGACAGGGTTCGTCTACGAGCAGTACTTC.

The chain links TRBV2 to TRBJ2-1, with D perhaps matching TRBD1 or TRBD2 (6 bases each). V lost 3 bases and J lost 9, with 9 bases in between. This CDR3 has 12 amino acids. Germline values: CDR1 SNHLY, CDR2 FYNNEI. The CDR3 here is CASSEGGPEQFF. The CDR3 DNA sequence: TGTGCCAGCAGTGAGGGGGGCCCTGAGCAGTTCTTC.

This clonotype turned up a few times. V gene TRBV5-1 combines with J gene TRBJ2-6; 9 bases agree with TRBD1. The CDR3 spans 20 residues. Germline CDR1 and CDR2: SGHRS and YFSETQ. After removal of 7 bases from V and 0 bases from J, the junction contained 17 bases not matched to a gene. The CDR3 here is CASGLIRDREQTSGANVLTF. Here the CDR3 DNA reads TGCGCCAGCGGACTTATACGGGACAGGGAACAAACCTCTGGGGCCAACGTCCTGACTTTC.

The V call is TRBV7-2, the J call TRBJ1-5; D remains unclear. Trimming pared 5 bases from V and 7 bases from J, leaving 12 bases between. CDR3 size: 13 residues. Looked up from germline, CDR1 is SGHTA and CDR2 is FQGNSA. CDR3 amino acids: CASSPLADQPQHF. CDR3 sequence (DNA): TGTGCCAGCAGCCCCCTGGCAGACCAGCCCCAGCATTTT. Drawing the rest from reference TRBV7-2 and TRBJ1-5, the complete variable domain is GAGVSQSPSNKVTEKGKDVELRCDPISGHTALYWYRQSLGQGLEFLIYFQGNSAPDKSGLPSDRFSAERTGGSVSTLTIQRTQQEDSAVYLCASSPLADQPQHFGDGTRLSIL.

The CDR3 loop reads CASRPSRGSYNEQFF. The CDR3 DNA reads TGTGCCAGCAGACCAAGTCGGGGCTCCTACAATGAGCAGTTCTTC. J is TRBJ2-1 and V is TRBV12-3 or TRBV12-4, with D possibly TRBD2 on 5 matching bases. The CDR3 has 15 residues. V lost 6 bases and J 0 bases, leaving 12 bases between the germline ends.

The sample holds one count of this clonotype. The chain uses TRBV27 and TRBJ2-6; 8 bases are shared with TRBD1. The CDR3 covers 17 residues. Germline assignment: CDR1 MNHEY and CDR2 SMNVEV (reference sequence). J lost 1 base, V lost 5 bases, and 7 bases had no gene match. The CDR3 region is CASSMTGVRSGANVLTF. The CDR3 DNA reads as TGTGCCAGCAGTATGACAGGGGTAAGGTCTGGGGCCAACGTCCTGACTTTC.

V gene TRBV20-1 combines with J gene TRBJ1-6; no clear D gene. CDR3 length: 16 amino acids. Germline V gene lookup returns CDR1 DFQATT and CDR2 SNEGSKA (reference sequence). Trimming left V 3 bases short and J 0 bases short, with 12 bases between. As DNA, the CDR3 is TGCAGTGCTAGGTCAGCCGAAAGCTCCTATAATTCACCCCTCCACTTT. The encoded protein is CSARSAESSYNSPLHF.

This clonotype has more than one count but fewer than ten. The V call is TRBV2, the J call TRBJ2-5; D gene ambiguous. In germline, CDR1 is SNHLY, CDR2 FYNNEI. V lost 7 bases and J lost 5, with 14 bases in between. This CDR3 region has 13 residues. CDR3 protein: CASIGIARETQYF. CDR3 nucleotides: TGTGCCAGCATAGGGATCGCCCGGGAGACCCAGTACTTC. The full variable domain, its missing parts supplied by reference TRBV2 and TRBJ2-5, is EPEVTQTPSHQVTQMGQEVILRCVPISNHLYFYWYRQILGQKVEFLVSFYNNEISEKSEIFDDQFSVERPDGSNFTLKIRSTKLEDSAMYFCASIGIARETQYFGPGTRLLVL.

V gene TRBV7-2 combines with J gene TRBJ2-7; possibly TRBD2 for D (5 bases). The germline gives CDR1 SGHTA, CDR2 FQGNSA. CDR3 size: 14 residues. Between the trimmed V and J ends, which lost 1 base and 5 bases, there was a span of 12 bases. This chain's CDR3 is CASSLVGELDEQYF. CDR3 nucleotide sequence: TGTGCCAGCAGCTTAGTGGGAGAGTTGGACGAGCAGTACTTC.

In this sample, this clonotype turned up a few times. The chain has TRBV6-2 or TRBV6-3 and TRBJ2-1; no clear D. The CDR3 consists of 12 residues. The V gene's germline CDR1 is MNHEY and CDR2 SVGEGT. The V and J ends lost 6 bases and 6 bases respectively, with 9 bases between them. The DNA of the CDR3 is TGTGCCAGCAGCCCCGCTGGCAATGAGCAGTTCTTC. Amino acid sequence: CASSPAGNEQFF.

The CDR3 DNA sequence: TGTGCCAGCAGCCTGACAGGGGGACCGGTTGGGGCCAACGTCCTGACTTTC. This codes for CASSLTGGPVGANVLTF. The chain has TRBV7-2 and TRBJ2-6, with 9 positions matching TRBD1. This CDR3 region has 17 residues. The junction had 8 bases not matched to a gene; V was cut back by 5 bases and J by 3 bases. CDR1 is SGHTA and CDR2 is FQGNSA in the germline V gene.